These T cell receptor beta chains were read from a single sample in a study of blood T cell repertoires in COVID-19. Measured with immunoSEQ multiplex PCR; TCRdb has only the in-frame clones, and not every one. The table has around 320,000 clones, around 85% seen once. Sequences were obtained from peripheral blood. Source of these receptors: a human donor in a cohort sampled during active COVID-19. Each CDR3 is given with its conserved first and last residue. D genes are given only for firm matches. Only part of the rows carry a size: once, few, many, or a class if the clone is expanded.

CDR3 DNA	CDR3 protein	D gene	clone size	V gene	J gene
TGCGCCAGCAGCTTGGAGGCTAGCTCCTACAATGAGCAGTTCTTC	CASSLEASSYNEQFF	.	.	TRBV5-1	TRBJ2-1
TGTGCCAGCAGTGTTCAATTTAATGAGCAGTTCTTC	CASSVQFNEQFF	.	.	TRBV2	TRBJ2-1
TGCGCCAGCAGTTCCCCTTTCGAGAGGAGGACCGGGGAGCTGTTTTTT	CASSSPFERRTGELFF	.	once	TRBV5-1	TRBJ2-2
TGTGCCAGCCGAGACAGGACCGAGACTGGGGCCAACGTCCTGACTTTC	CASRDRTETGANVLTF	.	.	TRBV10-3	TRBJ2-6
TGTGCTAGTGCCATCGGGGGGGTCACTGAAGCTTTCTTT	CASAIGGVTEAFF	.	.	TRBV12-5	TRBJ1-1
TGTGCCAGCAGCGAAAAACAGATTAACTATGGCTACACCTTC	CASSEKQINYGYTF	.	.	TRBV7-9	TRBJ1-2
TGCGCCAGCAGCTTGTGGACAGCTAGTTTGAACACTGAAGCTTTCTTT	CASSLWTASLNTEAFF	.	.	TRBV5-1	TRBJ1-1
TGTGCCAGCAGCGCCACGCCTCGGGGGGAAAAACTGTTTTTT	CASSATPRGEKLFF	.	.	TRBV11-2	TRBJ1-4
TGTGCCAGCAGCCCGGACGGGGGGTATGGCTACACCTTC	CASSPDGGYGYTF	.	.	TRBV3-1/TRBV3-2	TRBJ1-2
TGTGCCAGCAGAGAGTCCCAAGAGACCCAGTACTTC	CASRESQETQYF	.	.	TRBV6-6	TRBJ2-5
TGCACCCAAGGTAGGCTAGCGGGGCTCGAGCAGTACTTC	CTQGRLAGLEQYF	.	.	TRBV1	TRBJ2-7
TGTGCCACCGGGGGAGCTAGCGGAAACATTCAGTACTTC	CATGGASGNIQYF	TRBD2	.	TRBV6-5	TRBJ2-4
TGTGCCAGCAGCTTAGGCAGGTTCTTGAACACTGAAGCTTTCTTT	CASSLGRFLNTEAFF	.	.	TRBV7-3	TRBJ1-1
TGTGCCAGCAGCCCGGGACTAGCGGGGATCTACGAGCAGTACTTC	CASSPGLAGIYEQYF	TRBD2	.	TRBV5-6	TRBJ2-7
TGTGCCAGCAGCTTATCGGGACAGACTTACGAGCAGTACTTC	CASSLSGQTYEQYF	TRBD1	.	TRBV7-9	TRBJ2-7
TGTGCCAGCAGCCTAGCGGGGGTCCCCTACGAGCAGTACTTC	CASSLAGVPYEQYF	TRBD2	few	TRBV9	TRBJ2-7
TGTGCCAGCAGCTTGTCAGGGTTGGGAAACACCATATATTTT	CASSLSGLGNTIYF	.	once	TRBV5-4	TRBJ1-3
TGTGCCCCCAAAGCTTCGAGGGTTGCAGATACGCAGTATTTT	CAPKASRVADTQYF	.	few	TRBV25-1	TRBJ2-3
TGCAGCGTTGAGGGAGGGAAAAGAGATACGCAGTATTTT	CSVEGGKRDTQYF	TRBD2	.	TRBV29-1	TRBJ2-3
TGTGCCAGCTCACCACCGGAGGGGGGGCATGAAAAACTGTTTTTT	CASSPPEGGHEKLFF	.	.	TRBV18	TRBJ1-4
TGTGCCAGCAGCCACCGGCGGCTAGCGGGGGGATTAGATACGCAGTATTTT	CASSHRRLAGGLDTQYF	TRBD2	.	TRBV3-1/TRBV3-2	TRBJ2-3
TGTGCCAGCAGCTTTCTAACCGCTCGAGGGGCTTTCTTT	CASSFLTARGAFF	.	.	TRBV7-2	TRBJ1-1
TGTGCCAGCAGCTCCCGCCCGACAGAAAACACAGATACGCAGTATTTT	CASSSRPTENTDTQYF	.	.	TRBV9	TRBJ2-3
TGTGCCAGCAGCTTAGCTGTATACCAGGAAAACTATGGCTACACCTTC	CASSLAVYQENYGYTF	.	.	TRBV7-9	TRBJ1-2
TGCGCCAGCAGTGTCCAGTACAATCAGCCCCAGCATTTT	CASSVQYNQPQHF	.	.	TRBV10-2	TRBJ1-5
TGTGCCAGCGGCCAGGATGGCACAGATACGCAGTATTTT	CASGQDGTDTQYF	.	.	TRBV28	TRBJ2-3
TGTGCCAGCAGCCGACAGGGGGAAGCTAATGAAAAACTGTTTTTT	CASSRQGEANEKLFF	TRBD1	many	TRBV3-1/TRBV3-2	TRBJ1-4
TGCGCCAGCAGCCAAGATCCAGGGGTTGGGGCCAACGTCCTGACTTTC	CASSQDPGVGANVLTF	.	many	TRBV4-1	TRBJ2-6
TGTGCCAGTCGGCTCGAGGCAGCGACTAACTATGGCTACACCTTC	CASRLEAATNYGYTF	.	.	TRBV19	TRBJ1-2
TGTGCCAGTAGAACAGGGGGCTTTGCCCCCGAAGCTTTCTTT	CASRTGGFAPEAFF	TRBD1	.	TRBV19	TRBJ1-1
TGTGCCAGCAGCTCAACAGGGGAACGGTCACCCCTCCACTTT	CASSSTGERSPLHF	TRBD1	.	TRBV7-9	TRBJ1-6
TGCGCCAGCAGCTCACAGGGGATCCCTGGGGCCAACGTCCTGACTTTC	CASSSQGIPGANVLTF	TRBD1	once	TRBV5-1	TRBJ2-6
TGTGCCAGCAGTGTGGCTAGGACAAATAGAGCCGGGGAGCTGTTTTTT	CASSVARTNRAGELFF	.	.	TRBV6-4	TRBJ2-2
TGTGCCAGCAGCTTAGCGGGGGGGTATCAAGAGACCCAGTACTTC	CASSLAGGYQETQYF	TRBD2	.	TRBV7-6	TRBJ2-5
TGTGCCAGCAGCCGTTCGACAGGGGTGAACACTGAAGCTTTCTTT	CASSRSTGVNTEAFF	TRBD1	few	TRBV5-8	TRBJ1-1
TGTGCCAGCAGCCTGACAGGGGATAGCAATCAGCCCCAGCATTTT	CASSLTGDSNQPQHF	TRBD1	.	TRBV5-5	TRBJ1-5
TGTGCCAGCAGCCAAACAGGGGTCCGACAGGAAAAACTGTTTTTT	CASSQTGVRQEKLFF	TRBD1	.	TRBV4-2	TRBJ1-4
TGTGCCAGCAGTGAGGGACAGGGGGATCAGCCCCAGCATTTT	CASSEGQGDQPQHF	TRBD1	.	TRBV6-1	TRBJ1-5
TGTGCCAGCAACCCTAGCGGGGTATACGAGCAGTACTTC	CASNPSGVYEQYF	TRBD2	.	TRBV6-5	TRBJ2-7
TGTGCCAGCAAGGACGAGGGGGCACGGCACAATGAGCAGTTCTTC	CASKDEGARHNEQFF	TRBD1	.	TRBV7-9	TRBJ2-1